The 12 T cell receptor beta chains presented below share a single source sample, sequenced in a study of cytomegalovirus exposure and HLA in healthy donors. The PCR ran on 60 Vbeta and 13 Jbeta primers. The repertoire was sequenced with immunoSEQ multiplex PCR; TCRdb's copy has only in-frame clones and lacks some. The table has around 170,000 clones, around 80% seen once. The sequenced sample consisted of PBMCs. These receptors all stem from a man aged 40-55 years in good health and CMV-seronegative.

V gene TRBV2 combines with J gene TRBJ2-7; no clear D. Trimming cost V 8 bases and J 1 base, with 12 bases left between them. The CDR3 runs to 13 residues. The germline V gene has CDR1 SNHLY and CDR2 FYNNEI. The DNA for the CDR3 is TGTGCCAGCGTTCCAGGTATTTCCTACGAGCAGTACTTC. Amino acids: CASVPGISYEQYF.

The genes are TRBV4-1 and TRBJ2-1; 7 bases line up with TRBD2. The germline V gene has CDR1 MGHRA and CDR2 YSYEKL. This CDR3 comprises 15 residues. V dropped 8 bases and J dropped 3; count of bases not matched to a gene: 10. CDR3: CASDGAGEGYNEQFF. DNA of the CDR3: TGCGCCAGCGATGGGGCGGGAGAGGGCTACAATGAGCAGTTCTTC.

The chain has TRBV15 and TRBJ1-2, with D perhaps matching TRBD1 (6 bases). In germline, CDR1 is LNHNV, CDR2 YYDKDF (reference sequence). This CDR3 has 14 residues. With 3 bases removed from V and 6 bases from J, the gap between germline ends came to 14 bases. CDR3 sequence reads: CATSRPPGQHGYTF. The CDR3 nucleotides read TGTGCCACCAGCAGGCCTCCGGGACAACATGGCTACACCTTC.

The rearrangement links TRBV5-6 to TRBJ1-5, with 11 nucleotides matching TRBD1. The germline gives CDR1 SGHDT, CDR2 YYEEEE. The CDR3 runs to 15 residues. V shed 3 bases, J shed 4 bases, and the junction held 3 bases outside the gene matches. The CDR3 here is CASSSGTGGNQPQHF. The CDR3 DNA sequence: TGTGCCAGCAGCTCGGGGACAGGGGGTAATCAGCCCCAGCATTTT.

The rearrangement uses TRBV18 and TRBJ2-1; 12 bases fit TRBD2. The CDR3 is 20 residues long. Germline values: CDR1 KGHSH, CDR2 LQKENI. V lost 5 bases to trimming and J lost 0 bases; unmatched junction nucleotides: 14. The CDR3, as DNA: TGTGCCAGCTCAGCCCAACCGGGACTAGCGGGTGCGAGCTCCTACAATGAGCAGTTCTTC. Its protein is CASSAQPGLAGASSYNEQFF.

This chain links TRBV5-1 with TRBJ1-2, with a tentative D call TRBD1 (5 bases). This CDR3 contains 11 residues. Per germline, CDR1 SGHRS and CDR2 YFSETQ. V shed 5 bases and J shed 6 bases, with 8 bases lying between them. The CDR3 nucleotides are TGCGCCAGCAGGTGGGGGGATGGCTACACCTTC. Its translation: CASRWGDGYTF.

The chain joins TRBV6-5 to TRBJ1-4; TRBD1 matches at 8 bases. Losses at the gene ends were 2 bases for V and 8 bases for J; bases not matched to a gene: 4. Looked up from germline, CDR1 is MNHEY and CDR2 is SVGAGI. CDR3 size: 14 residues. In DNA, the CDR3 is TGTGCCAGCAGTTACCGGCAGGGGGCCGAAAAACTGTTTTTT. It translates to CASSYRQGAEKLFF.

Only a few counts were recorded for this clone. The genes are TRBV19 and TRBJ1-4, with a tentative D call TRBD1 (5 bases). The germline V gene encodes CDR1 LNHDA and CDR2 SQIVND (reference sequence). The V end lost 3 bases, the J end lost 8 bases, and 13 bases lay between the germline ends. The CDR3 is 14 amino acids. This chain's CDR3 is CASSISPGREKLFF. In nucleotides, the CDR3 is TGTGCCAGTAGTATTTCCCCAGGGCGAGAAAAACTGTTTTTT.

The gene calls are TRBV7-3 and TRBJ2-5; 9 bases align to TRBD2. The germline gives CDR1 SGHTA, CDR2 FQGTGA. The CDR3 runs 16 residues. Trimming removed 4 bases from V and 0 bases from J; junction bases left unmatched: 6. The DNA of the CDR3 is TGTGCCAGCAGCTCTGGTCGCGGGGGGGACCAAGAGACCCAGTACTTC. Amino acid sequence: CASSSGRGGDQETQYF.

As regards this clone: The sample carries other DNA sequences with the same CDR3. The rearrangement links TRBV5-5 to TRBJ2-5; D call uncertain. CDR3 size: 13 residues. Trimming cost V 2 bases and J 2 bases, with 7 bases left between them. The germline V gene encodes CDR1 SGHKS and CDR2 YYEKEE (reference sequence). Here the CDR3 DNA reads TGTGCCAGCAGCTTAGGAGTTCAAGAGACCCAGTACTTC. It codes for CASSLGVQETQYF.

The CDR3 loop reads CASSKREGANYNEQFF. The CDR3 DNA reads as TGTGCCAGCAGCAAACGGGAGGGTGCTAACTACAATGAGCAGTTCTTC. The chain carries TRBV7-2 and TRBJ2-1; the match to TRBD2 covers 8 bases. The CDR3 length is 16 residues. Germline V CDR1 and CDR2: SGHTA, FQGNSA. The ends lost 5 bases at V and 3 bases at J; junction bases unmatched: 9.

The rearrangement joins TRBV14 to TRBJ1-3, with D possibly TRBD1 on 6 matching bases. Trimming stripped 3 bases from V and 6 bases from J, with 12 bases between. Germline lookup yields CDR1 SGHDN and CDR2 FVKESK. The CDR3 consists of 14 residues. CDR3 region: CASSQTGALNTIYF. The CDR3 nucleotides read TGTGCCAGCAGCCAGACAGGAGCCCTAAACACCATATATTTT.